A selection of T cell receptor beta chains follows, all from one sample in a study of blood T cells in healthy people across ages. In TCRdb, the 5' RACE reads were re-called with MiXCR into one record per CDR3 protein. The sample has roughly 800,000 distinct CDR3 sequences; 20% to 25% are singletons. The sample was also linked to a second study, of T cells of mothers and their children.

The sequencing sample was made of blood. Source of these receptors: a boy between 10 and 17 years old in good health. CDR3s include the opening cysteine and the closing phenylalanine or tryptophan. Each record gives: J gene, V gene, clone size, D gene, CDR3 DNA, CDR3 protein. D genes are given only for firm matches. Clone size is shown for a subset of rows, as once, few, many or a class of expanded clone.

TRBJ2-1	TRBV4-1	few	NA	TGCGCCAGCAGCCAAGAACAGTTGGTCTACAATGAGCAGTTCTTC	CASSQEQLVYNEQFF
TRBJ2-3	TRBV11-2	NA	NA	TGTGCCAGCAGCCCTCGGACAGGGAGGGGCACAGATACGCAGTATTTT	CASSPRTGRGTDTQYF
TRBJ2-7	TRBV30	NA	TRBD1	TGTGCCTGGTCACAATCGGACAGGGGCGAGCAGTACTTC	CAWSQSDRGEQYF
TRBJ2-3	TRBV5-1	once	NA	TGCGCCAGCAGCCCGAGAGATGGGGCGGATACGCAGTATTTT	CASSPRDGADTQYF
TRBJ2-4	TRBV14	few	NA	TGTGCCAGCAGCCAAGCCAGTGGAGGGTTTAACATTCAGTACTTC	CASSQASGGFNIQYF
TRBJ2-4	TRBV20-1	few	NA	TGCAGTGCCAGAGGACTAAAAGGTTCTATGGACAAAAACATTCAGTACTTC	CSARGLKGSMDKNIQYF
TRBJ1-4	TRBV6-6	NA	NA	TGTGCCAGCGGCGTCGGGGGGGAAGGTGGTGAAAAACTGTTTTTT	CASGVGGEGGEKLFF
TRBJ2-5	TRBV6-6	NA	NA	TGTGCCAGCAGTTACGCTAGGGGGGGGGATGGAGAGACCCAGTACTTC	CASSYARGGDGETQYF
TRBJ2-7	TRBV11-2	NA	NA	TGTGCCAGCAGCTTATTTAACGAGCAGTACTTC	CASSLFNEQYF
TRBJ2-7	TRBV3-1	NA	NA	TGTGCCAGCAGCCAAGACACAGGGGACTACGAGCATTACTTC	CASSQDTGDYEHYF
TRBJ2-5	TRBV29-1	few	TRBD1	TGCAGCGGGGGGACAGGGGGCCGGGAGACCCAGTACTTC	CSGGTGGRETQYF
TRBJ1-3	TRBV20-1	few	NA	TGCAGTGCTAGCCCCCCAGGAAACTCTGGAAACACCATATATTTT	CSASPPGNSGNTIYF
TRBJ2-4	TRBV7-2	NA	NA	TGTGCCAGCAGCTTAGGGGGAGTGGTTACCAAAAACATTCAGTACTTC	CASSLGGVVTKNIQYF
TRBJ1-1	TRBV10-3	few	NA	TGTGCCATCAGTGGCGAGGGGCTAATGAACACTGAAGCTTTCTTT	CAISGEGLMNTEAFF
TRBJ2-4	TRBV5-1	NA	TRBD1	TGCGCCAGCAGCTTGGAAGAGAGGGGGCTGAACATTCAGTACTTC	CASSLEERGLNIQYF
TRBJ2-1	TRBV7-8	NA	NA	TGTGCCAGCAGCCCAAGACAGAAACCCTACAATGAGCAGTTCTTC	CASSPRQKPYNEQFF
TRBJ2-5	TRBV30	NA	TRBD2	TGTGCCCGACTAGCGGAGGACCAAGAGACCCAGTACTTC	CARLAEDQETQYF
TRBJ1-4	TRBV6-1	few	NA	TGTGCCAGCAGTGAAGATGGTGGTTGGCTGTTTTTT	CASSEDGGWLFF
TRBJ1-1	TRBV5-1	NA	NA	TGCGCCAGCAGCGCGGTCATTCCGAACACTGAAGCTTTCTTT	CASSAVIPNTEAFF
TRBJ2-4	TRBV6-2/TRBV6-3	NA	TRBD2	TGTGCCAGCGCGAATAGCGGGGGACTAGCCAAAAACATTCAGTACTTC	CASANSGGLAKNIQYF
TRBJ1-2	TRBV6-6	few	NA	TGTGCCAGCAGAACCGTAGGGTTGAATGTCTATGGCTACACCTTC	CASRTVGLNVYGYTF
TRBJ2-5	TRBV12-3/TRBV12-4	NA	NA	TGTGCCAGCAGCACCAGGGGGGGGCAAGAGACCCAGTACTTC	CASSTRGGQETQYF
TRBJ1-1	TRBV11-2	NA	NA	TGTGCCAGCAGCTCCGGCAGGAGGATGAACACTGAAGCTTTCTTT	CASSSGRRMNTEAFF
TRBJ2-1	TRBV14	NA	NA	TGTGCCAGCAGCCAAGAGCGCGGGACCTACAGTGAGCAGTTCTTC	CASSQERGTYSEQFF
TRBJ2-5	TRBV12-3/TRBV12-4	NA	NA	TGTGCCAGCAGTTTAGGAGGGGGGGCGGCGACCCAGTACTTC	CASSLGGGAATQYF
TRBJ1-4	TRBV4-3	few	TRBD1	TGCGCCAGCAGCCACACAGACAGGGGAGGAGAAAAACTGTTTTTT	CASSHTDRGGEKLFF
TRBJ1-2	TRBV4-1	NA	TRBD1	TGCGCCAGCAGCCAAGGACAGGGTCCCTATGGCTACACCTTC	CASSQGQGPYGYTF
TRBJ1-4	TRBV20-1	many	NA	TGCAGTGCTAGAGATAGTGGTCGGATTAATGAAAAACTGTTTTTT	CSARDSGRINEKLFF
TRBJ2-7	TRBV7-9	NA	NA	TGTGCCAGCAGCTCCCGGGACTCCGAAAGTCAGCTCTACGAGCAGTACTTC	CASSSRDSESQLYEQYF
TRBJ1-6	TRBV6-5	NA	NA	TGTGCCAGCAGTTCCGGGACGGGACAAGTTAATTCACCCTTCCACTTT	CASSSGTGQVNSPFHF
TRBJ2-7	TRBV28	few	NA	TGTGCCAGCAGTAATTTTAAAACCCGCGAGCAGTACTTC	CASSNFKTREQYF
TRBJ2-7	TRBV4-3	few	NA	TGCGCCAGCAGAAGGGCACATGGGAGCTCCTACGAGCAGTACTTC	CASRRAHGSSYEQYF
TRBJ2-5	TRBV29-1	NA	TRBD1	TGCAGCGTTGAACAGGGCAGGGGGCCGTGGGAGACCCAGTACTTC	CSVEQGRGPWETQYF
TRBJ2-1	TRBV28	NA	TRBD2	TGTGCCAGCAGCCCCGGACTAGTCTTTGAGCAGTTCTTC	CASSPGLVFEQFF
TRBJ2-2	TRBV6-2/TRBV6-3	NA	NA	TGTGCCAGCTGGAGGGCGGGCACCGGGGAGCTGTTTTTT	CASWRAGTGELFF
TRBJ1-2	TRBV24-1	few	TRBD1	TGTGCCACCAGTGATCCGACAGGGGCTGGCTACACCTTC	CATSDPTGAGYTF
TRBJ2-3	TRBV7-3	NA	NA	TGTGCCAGCAGCTCTGAACTAGCAGATACGCAGTATTTT	CASSSELADTQYF
TRBJ2-5	TRBV12-3/TRBV12-4	NA	TRBD2	TGTGCCAGCAGTAATACCGGGACTCCGGGGGGGTTCTTC	CASSNTGTPGGFF
TRBJ1-3	TRBV20-1	few	NA	TGCAGTGCTAAGCAGGATAACCTAGGAAACACCATATATTTT	CSAKQDNLGNTIYF
TRBJ2-4	TRBV29-1	NA	TRBD2	TGCAGCGTGGCCCCCAAAGAAGCTAGCGGGGGCTTTGACATTCAGTACTTC	CSVAPKEASGGFDIQYF
TRBJ2-1	TRBV7-9	NA	NA	TGTGCCAGCAGTCTTCCCAGAGAGGCGGTCCCGAGCTCCTACAATGAGCAGTTCTTC	CASSLPREAVPSSYNEQFF
TRBJ2-3	TRBV7-8	NA	NA	TGTGCCACGGTATCGGGCTTAACAGATACGCAGTATTTT	CATVSGLTDTQYF
TRBJ2-5	TRBV5-1	NA	NA	TGCGCCAGCAGCTTGCCGGACCGGTGGGTTTTGCGTCAAGAGACCCAGTACTTC	CASSLPDRWVLRQETQYF
TRBJ2-1	TRBV6-6	NA	TRBD2	TGTGCCAGCAGTGCAATTAGCGGGGATGAGCAGTTCTTC	CASSAISGDEQFF
TRBJ2-7	TRBV29-1	few	NA	TGCAGCGTTGAAGAGACGAACGAGCAGTACTTC	CSVEETNEQYF
TRBJ1-2	TRBV7-9	NA	NA	TGTGCCAGCAGCCCCAGTCGGCCCGATGGCTACACCTTC	CASSPSRPDGYTF
TRBJ2-3	TRBV29-1	NA	TRBD2	TGCAGCGCCTGGTCGACTAGCGGGGAAACAGATACGCAGTATTTT	CSAWSTSGETDTQYF
TRBJ2-7	TRBV7-9	NA	NA	TGTGCCAGCAGCTTAGATTACCAGGCGCGCCGGGAGCAGTACTTC	CASSLDYQARREQYF
TRBJ2-1	TRBV29-1	NA	TRBD2	TGCAGCGGTACGGGACTAGGGGACAATGAGCAGTTCTTC	CSGTGLGDNEQFF
TRBJ2-4	TRBV13	NA	NA	TGTGCCAGCAGCTTCTCCGGGGAAAACATTCAGTACTTC	CASSFSGENIQYF
TRBJ2-7	TRBV5-1	NA	TRBD1	TGCGCCAGCAGCTTAAACCCACCGGGACAGGAGGAGCAGTACTTC	CASSLNPPGQEEQYF